Below are 30 T cell receptor beta chains sequenced from a single sample in a study of control samples from healthy donors and cancer patients. Method: immunoSEQ multiplex PCR; TCRdb's copy keeps in-frame clones and lacks some. The table includes around 74,000 clones, 85% to 95% detected once. Specimen: blood. These receptor sequences come from a woman between 55 and 75 years old in good health.

The chain employs TRBV5-6 and TRBJ2-2; perhaps TRBD1 as D (5 bases). The CDR3 loop spans 14 amino acids. The V gene's germline CDR1 is SGHDT and CDR2 YYEEEE. V was cut by 4 bases and J by 4 bases, with 11 bases left in between. As DNA, the CDR3 is TGTGCCAGCAGCATCACAGGCGTCACCGGGGAGCTGTTTTTT. It specifies CASSITGVTGELFF. The entire variable domain, with the rest obtained from reference TRBV5-6 and TRBJ2-2, is as follows: DAGVTQSPTHLIKTRGQQVTLRCSPKSGHDTVSWYQQALGQGPQFIFQYYEEEERQRGNFPDRFSGHQFPNYSSELNVNALLLGDSALYLCASSITGVTGELFFGEGSRLTVL.

V gene TRBV2 combines with J gene TRBJ2-1, with D unclear. Trimming took 5 bases from V and 5 from J, leaving 4 bases between them. This CDR3 spans 11 amino acids. Germline V CDR1 and CDR2: SNHLY, FYNNEI. In DNA form, the CDR3 reads TGTGCCAGCAGTTTAGACAATGAGCAGTTCTTC. Residues: CASSLDNEQFF.

For this clone: Other DNA sequences of this sample code for an identical CDR3. The chain couples TRBV5-5 to TRBJ1-1; D is uncertain. The CDR3 is 14 residues long. V lost 5 bases to trimming and J lost 2 bases, with 13 bases between them. Per germline, CDR1 SGHKS and CDR2 YYEKEE (reference sequence). CDR3 coding DNA: TGTGCCAGCAGTCCGCGGGCCGAAAACACTGAAGCTTTCTTT. Translated, it gives CASSPRAENTEAFF.

The chain couples TRBV28 to TRBJ2-3, with a possible D match to TRBD2 (7 bases). Germline V lookup: CDR1 MDHEN, CDR2 SYDVKM. Trimming shortened V by 8 bases and J by 7 bases, and 16 bases separated the two germline ends. The CDR3 totals 13 residues. The CDR3 region is CASGGANKNTQYF. The CDR3 region has the DNA TGTGCCAGCGGGGGGGCTAATAAAAATACGCAGTATTTT.

The J gene is TRBJ2-1, the V gene TRBV6-4; TRBD2 matches at 8 bases. The germline V gene encodes CDR1 MRHNA and CDR2 SNTAGT. This CDR3 is built from 15 residues. Trimming removed 2 bases from V and 5 bases from J; junction bases left unmatched: 5. Here the CDR3 DNA reads TGTGCCAGCAGTGACGCTACTAGCGGACACAATGAGCAGTTCTTC. Protein product: CASSDATSGHNEQFF.

J is TRBJ1-2 and V is TRBV19, with no clear D. Germline CDR1 LNHDA, CDR2 SQIVND (reference sequence). Deletions cut 7 bases from V and 8 bases from J, with 14 bases between. This CDR3 has 12 amino acids. DNA for the CDR3: TGTGCCAGTACCTCAGGACGACGGGGCTACACCTTC. Its translation is CASTSGRRGYTF.

The gene calls are TRBV30 and TRBJ2-3; 8 bases line up with TRBD1. The CDR3 sequence is 13 residues long. The germline gives CDR1 GTSNPN, CDR2 SVGIG (reference sequence). Trimming cost V 4 bases and J 3 bases; bases outside gene matches: 3. CDR3 nucleotide sequence: TGTGCCTGGAAAACAGGGGGAACAGATACGCAGTATTTT. It translates to CAWKTGGTDTQYF. Variable domain in full (rest from reference TRBV30 and TRBJ2-3): SQTIHQWPATLVQPVGSPLSLECTVEGTSNPNLYWYRQAAGRGLQLLFYSVGIGQISSEVPQNLSASRPQDRQFILSSKKLLLSDSGFYLCAWKTGGTDTQYFGPGTRLTVL.

The chain uses TRBV5-1 and TRBJ1-6; D might be TRBD1 (5 bases). CDR1 and CDR2 (germline): SGHRS, YFSETQ. V lost 0 bases and J 10 bases, leaving 11 bases between the germline ends. There are 14 residues in the CDR3. This chain's CDR3 is CASSLEQDGSPLHF. Written as DNA, the CDR3 is TGCGCCAGCAGCTTGGAACAGGATGGGTCACCCCTCCACTTT.

The chain employs TRBV6-5 and TRBJ2-1; D is perhaps TRBD2 (6 bases). CDR3 size: 14 residues. Germline assignment: CDR1 MNHEY and CDR2 SVGAGI. V lost 6 bases to trimming and J lost 6 bases, with 15 bases between them. CDR3 sequence (DNA): TGTGCCAGCAGCGGGACCGGGAGCCCCAATGAGCAGTTCTTC. Protein sequence: CASSGTGSPNEQFF.

This clone has only one observation. The genes are TRBV28 and TRBJ1-2; D is perhaps TRBD1 (5 bases). In germline, CDR1 is MDHEN, CDR2 SYDVKM. V lost 2 bases, J lost 5 bases, and 9 bases lay in between. The CDR3 covers 13 residues. The CDR3 region is CASSLQGGYGYTF. In nucleotides, the CDR3 is TGTGCCAGCAGTTTACAGGGCGGGTATGGCTACACCTTC.

The rearrangement uses TRBV12-2 and TRBJ1-5; the table gives TRBD1 as D, unverified against the DNA. TRBV12-2 is annotated as a pseudogene. The CDR3 runs 16 residues. CDR3 region: CASRLGGQGVGQPQHF. The CDR3 nucleotides are TGTGCAAGTCGCTTGGGCGGACAGGGTGTGGGCCAGCCCCAGCATTTT.

The chain employs TRBV24-1 and TRBJ1-1, with TRBD1 matching 7 bases. V lost 4 bases and J lost 5; bases outside the gene matches: 9. Germline-derived CDR1 and CDR2 are KGHDR and SFDVKD. The length of the CDR3 is 15 residues. CDR3 in DNA: TGTGCCACCAGTGAAGGAGGGGGCGATTTTACTGAAGCTTTCTTT. Residues: CATSEGGGDFTEAFF.

The chain links TRBV7-9 to TRBJ2-5; 11 nucleotides align to TRBD2. V lost 4 bases to trimming and J lost 4 bases; unmatched junction nucleotides: 8. The germline CDR1 and CDR2 sequences are SEHNR and FQNEAQ (reference sequence). The CDR3 contains 16 residues. The CDR3 DNA sequence: TGTGCCAGCAGCTGGAATATAGCGGGAGGGGGAGAGACCCAGTACTTC. This codes for CASSWNIAGGGETQYF.

The chain recombines TRBV5-1 with TRBJ2-4; 10 bases are shared with TRBD1. The CDR3 extends over 14 amino acids. Germline V gives CDR1 SGHRS, CDR2 YFSETQ. Losses at the gene ends were 4 bases for V and 8 bases for J; bases not matched to a gene: 6. CDR3 sequence (DNA): TGCGCCAGCAGCCGGGGACAGGGGTGGGACATTCAGTACTTC. Translating gives CASSRGQGWDIQYF. The variable domain in full, completed from reference TRBV5-1 and TRBJ2-4, reads KAGVTQTPRYLIKTRGQQVTLSCSPISGHRSVSWYQQTPGQGLQFLFEYFSETQRNKGNFPGRFSGRQFSNSRSEMNVSTLELGDSALYLCASSRGQGWDIQYFGAGTRLSVL.

The rearrangement joins TRBV4-1 to TRBJ1-4; 7 nucleotides line up with TRBD1. Trimming cost V 1 base and J 6 bases; bases outside gene matches: 2. The CDR3 sequence is 14 residues long. Germline V gene lookup returns CDR1 MGHRA and CDR2 YSYEKL. CDR3 sequence reads: CASSQGTGYEKLFF. CDR3 DNA sequence: TGCGCCAGCAGCCAAGGGACAGGCTATGAAAAACTGTTTTTT.

The chain couples TRBV2 to TRBJ2-1; TRBD2 aligns across 10 bases. Looked up from germline, CDR1 is SNHLY and CDR2 is FYNNEI. The CDR3 consists of 14 residues. Trimming cost V 7 bases and J 8 bases; bases outside gene matches: 8. CDR3 amino acids: CASKGLAGAHEQFF. The CDR3 bases are TGTGCCAGCAAAGGGCTAGCGGGGGCCCATGAGCAGTTCTTC.

This chain links TRBV10-3 with TRBJ2-2, with 8 nucleotides matching TRBD1. This CDR3 spans 14 amino acids. V lost 6 bases to trimming and J lost 1 base; unmatched junction nucleotides: 1. Looked up from germline, CDR1 is ENHRY and CDR2 is SYGVKD. The CDR3 region has the DNA TGTGCCATCAGGGGACAGGAGAACACCGGGGAGCTGTTTTTT. This encodes CAIRGQENTGELFF.

V gene TRBV5-1 combines with J gene TRBJ2-1; D perhaps matches TRBD1 (6 bases). CDR1 is SGHRS, CDR2 YFSETQ, per germline. The V end was cut by 1 base, the J end by 7 bases, with 18 bases between. The CDR3 covers 16 residues. The CDR3 loop is CASSLYGGEWLNEQFF. The CDR3 DNA follows: TGCGCCAGCAGCTTGTATGGGGGCGAGTGGTTGAATGAGCAGTTCTTC.

The rearrangement joins TRBV7-9 to TRBJ2-7, with TRBD1 as a possible D gene (5 bases). V shed 5 bases and J shed 7 bases, with 18 bases lying between them. Germline V gene sequence: CDR1 SEHNR, CDR2 FQNEAQ (reference sequence). The CDR3 runs 14 residues. The CDR3 reads CASSPQSGHNEQYF. CDR3 DNA: TGTGCCAGCAGCCCCCAATCTGGACACAATGAGCAGTACTTC.

This clone appeared a single time. The chain links TRBV27 to TRBJ2-7, with D perhaps matching TRBD1 (6 bases). V was clipped by 7 bases and J by 6 bases, with 16 bases between them. The CDR3 has 13 amino acids. Germline CDR1 MNHEY, CDR2 SMNVEV (reference sequence). The CDR3 is CASTGTHGPEQYF. For the CDR3, the DNA is TGTGCCAGCACCGGGACACATGGACCCGAGCAGTACTTC.

DNA of the CDR3: TGTGCCTGGAGCGGACAGGGGGGGTTCGATGGCTACACCTTC. It specifies CAWSGQGGFDGYTF. The chain recombines TRBV30 with TRBJ1-2, with TRBD1 matching over 10 bases. This CDR3 is 14 amino acids long. J lost 6 bases, V lost 3 bases, and 7 bases had no gene match. Germline V lookup: CDR1 GTSNPN, CDR2 SVGIG (reference sequence). Full variable domain (remainder filled in from reference TRBV30 and TRBJ1-2): SQTIHQWPATLVQPVGSPLSLECTVEGTSNPNLYWYRQAAGRGLQLLFYSVGIGQISSEVPQNLSASRPQDRQFILSSKKLLLSDSGFYLCAWSGQGGFDGYTFGSGTRLTVV.

By frequency in the sample, this clone is large (0.1 to 1%). The chain employs TRBV19 and TRBJ1-5, with a tentative D call TRBD1 (6 bases). Germline V lookup: CDR1 LNHDA, CDR2 SQIVND (reference sequence). Trimming removed 7 bases at V and 6 bases at J, with 10 bases between. CDR3 size: 12 residues. CDR3 residues: CASMSGVQPQHF. In DNA, the CDR3 is TGTGCCAGTATGTCAGGGGTTCAGCCCCAGCATTTT.

The chain combines TRBV19 with TRBJ2-5; 7 bases fit TRBD2. CDR1 and CDR2 from the germline V gene are LNHDA and SQIVND (reference sequence). This CDR3 has 15 residues. The V and J ends lost 5 bases and 0 bases, in that order; junction bases with no gene match: 6. CDR3: CASSSSGINQETQYF. The CDR3, as DNA: TGTGCCAGTAGTTCTAGCGGAATAAACCAAGAGACCCAGTACTTC.

The chain uses TRBV15 and TRBJ1-5; 9 nucleotides agree with TRBD1. The CDR3 extends over 14 amino acids. The V gene's germline CDR1 is LNHNV and CDR2 YYDKDF (reference sequence). The J segment lost 6 bases and the V segment lost 6 bases, leaving 6 bases of the junction unmatched. The CDR3 loop is CATRPGTGFQPQHF. The CDR3 coding sequence is TGTGCCACCAGGCCCGGGACAGGGTTTCAGCCCCAGCATTTT.

The rearrangement uses TRBV29-1 and TRBJ1-1; D gene uncertain. The CDR3 loop spans 12 amino acids. Trimming stripped 7 bases from V and 1 base from J, with 10 bases between. Germline V gene lookup returns CDR1 SQVTM and CDR2 ANQGSEA. The CDR3 DNA reads TGCAGCGCCACACCATCGAACACTGAAGCTTTCTTT. Protein: CSATPSNTEAFF.

This chain links TRBV2 with TRBJ1-1; no definite D call. The CDR3 runs to 14 residues. V was clipped by 4 bases and J by 7 bases, with 16 bases between them. Looked up from germline, CDR1 is SNHLY and CDR2 is FYNNEI. The CDR3 region is CASSALTGTVEAFF. CDR3 coding DNA: TGTGCCAGCAGTGCCCTGACGGGCACAGTTGAAGCTTTCTTT.

This rearrangement joins TRBV7-6 to TRBJ1-6; perhaps TRBD1 as D (6 bases). Germline values: CDR1 SGHVS, CDR2 FNYEAQ. The V end lost 4 bases, the J end lost 10 bases, and 14 bases lay between the germline ends. The CDR3 covers 14 residues. The CDR3 DNA follows: TGTGCCAGCAGCTCACAGGGTGTGGGGTCACCCCTCCACTTT. Protein sequence: CASSSQGVGSPLHF. The full variable domain, its missing parts supplied by reference TRBV7-6 and TRBJ1-6, is GAGVSQSPRYKVTKRGQDVALRCDPISGHVSLYWYRQALGQGPEFLTYFNYEAQQDKSGLPNDRFSAERPEGSISTLTIQRTEQRDSAMYRCASSSQGVGSPLHFGNGTRLTVT.

The chain recombines TRBV7-8 with TRBJ1-1; 7 nucleotides align to TRBD1. The length of the CDR3 is 15 residues. The germline gives CDR1 SGHVS, CDR2 FQNEAQ. V shed 5 bases and J 1 base; nucleotides not matched to a gene: 7. CDR3 sequence (DNA): TGTGCCAGCAGCGCGACAGGGTACCAGAACACTGAAGCTTTCTTT. The encoded protein is CASSATGYQNTEAFF.

This chain joins TRBV5-1 and TRBJ2-3, with TRBD2 matching 13 bases. Germline loops: CDR1 SGHRS, CDR2 YFSETQ. This CDR3 region has 17 residues. V was pared by 4 bases and J by 0 bases, with 5 bases of the junction left unmatched. CDR3 amino acids: CASSRLAGGSSTDTQYF. In DNA form, the CDR3 reads TGCGCCAGCAGCCGACTAGCGGGAGGTTCTAGCACAGATACGCAGTATTTT.

The rearrangement joins TRBV3-1 (or the pseudogene TRBV3-2) to TRBJ2-2, with D unresolved. Germline V gene sequence: CDR1 LGHDT, CDR2 YNNKEL (reference sequence). V lost 1 base and J 4 bases, leaving 13 bases between the germline ends. The CDR3 spans 16 residues. The CDR3 region is CASSQGGGVSTGELFF. As DNA, the CDR3 is TGTGCCAGCAGCCAAGGTGGCGGAGTTTCCACCGGGGAGCTGTTTTTT.